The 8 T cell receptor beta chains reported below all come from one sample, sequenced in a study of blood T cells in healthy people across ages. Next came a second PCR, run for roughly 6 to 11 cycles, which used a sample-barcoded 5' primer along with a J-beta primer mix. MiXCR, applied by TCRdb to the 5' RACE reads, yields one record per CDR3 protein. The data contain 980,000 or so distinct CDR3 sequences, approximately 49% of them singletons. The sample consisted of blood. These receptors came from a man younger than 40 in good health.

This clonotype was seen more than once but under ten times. CDR3 nucleotides: TGTGCCAGCAGGAGGTTGGGTGAGCAGTTCTTC. Its translation is CASRRLGEQFF. The V and J genes are TRBV6-2 or TRBV6-3 and TRBJ2-1; D is uncertain. This CDR3 region has 11 residues. Germline CDR1 MNHEY, CDR2 SVGEGT. The V gene lost 6 bases and the J gene lost 9 bases, with 9 bases spanning the gap.

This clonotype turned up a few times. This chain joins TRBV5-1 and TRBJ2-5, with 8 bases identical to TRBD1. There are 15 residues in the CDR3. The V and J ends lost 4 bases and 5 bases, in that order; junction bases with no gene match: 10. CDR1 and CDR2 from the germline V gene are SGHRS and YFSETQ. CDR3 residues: CASSIQTGEAETQYF. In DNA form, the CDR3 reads TGCGCCAGCAGCATCCAGACAGGGGAGGCGGAGACCCAGTACTTC.

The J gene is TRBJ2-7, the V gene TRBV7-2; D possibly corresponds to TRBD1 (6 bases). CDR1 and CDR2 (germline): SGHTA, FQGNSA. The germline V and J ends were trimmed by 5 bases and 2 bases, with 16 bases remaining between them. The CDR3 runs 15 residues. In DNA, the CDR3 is TGTGCCAGCAGCCCAACAGCGACAGGTGCCTACGAGCAGTACTTC. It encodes CASSPTATGAYEQYF.

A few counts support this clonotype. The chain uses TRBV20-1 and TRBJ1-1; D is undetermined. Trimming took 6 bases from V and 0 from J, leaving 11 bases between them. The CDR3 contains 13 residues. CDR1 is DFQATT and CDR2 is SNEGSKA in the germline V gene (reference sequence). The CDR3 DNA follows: TGCAGTGCCCCGACGGACCTGAACACTGAAGCTTTCTTT. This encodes CSAPTDLNTEAFF.

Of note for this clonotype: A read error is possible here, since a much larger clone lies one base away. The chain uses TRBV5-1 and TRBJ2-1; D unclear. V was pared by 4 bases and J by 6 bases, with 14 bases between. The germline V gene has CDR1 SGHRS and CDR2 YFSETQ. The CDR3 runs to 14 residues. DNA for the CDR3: TGCGCCAGCAGCGCACAAATGATGGGCAATGAGCAGTTCTTC. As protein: CASSAQMMGNEQFF.

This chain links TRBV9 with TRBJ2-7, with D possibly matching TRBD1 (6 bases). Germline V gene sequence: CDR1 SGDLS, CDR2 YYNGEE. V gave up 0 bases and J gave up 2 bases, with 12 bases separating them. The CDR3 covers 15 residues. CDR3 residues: CASSVGVGDTYEQYF. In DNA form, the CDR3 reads TGTGCCAGCAGCGTAGGGGTGGGGGACACCTACGAGCAGTACTTC. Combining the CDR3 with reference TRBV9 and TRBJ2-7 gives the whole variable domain DSGVTQTPKHLITATGQRVTLRCSPRSGDLSVYWYQQSLDQGLQFLIQYYNGEERAKGNILERFSAQQFPDLHSELNLSSLELGDSALYFCASSVGVGDTYEQYFGPGTRLTVT.

The CDR3 coding sequence is TGTGCCAGCAGCCCTCAGGGTCTAGGCGCAGATACGCAGTATTTT. Its protein is CASSPQGLGADTQYF. The V call is TRBV6-5, the J call TRBJ2-3; a weak D match, TRBD1 (5 bases). Trimming took off 6 bases at V and 4 bases at J, with 17 bases between the two ends. The CDR3 has 15 amino acids. CDR1 is MNHEY, CDR2 SVGAGI, per germline.

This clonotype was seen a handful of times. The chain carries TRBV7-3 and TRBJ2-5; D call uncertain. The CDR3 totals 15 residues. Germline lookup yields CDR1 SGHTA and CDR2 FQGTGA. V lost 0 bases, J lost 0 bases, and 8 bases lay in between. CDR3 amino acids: CASSLTAEYQETQYF. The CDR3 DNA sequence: TGTGCCAGCAGCTTAACTGCGGAATACCAAGAGACCCAGTACTTC.